This T cell receptor (beta chain) was identified during a study of T cells after yellow fever vaccination. Germline V gene data show CDR1 as SNHLY and CDR2 as FYNNEI. The CDR3 spans 16 residues. The ends lost 2 bases at V and 4 bases at J; junction bases unmatched: 9. This clonotype came up a few times. The antigen is not known. One entry per CDR3 protein results from TCRdb running MiXCR on the 5' RACE reads. The sample lists about 350,000 distinct CDR3 sequences; approximately 13% were seen once. The study's findings and limits: Re-detected after boosting: most primary clones, approximately 97% of CD4 and under 90% of CD8.

The TCR was taken from a man younger than 30 who received the YFV17D yellow fever vaccine. Sample: CD4+ T cells sorted from PBMCs, taken 15 days after the yellow fever booster vaccination. The chain links TRBV2 to TRBJ1-1, with 8 bases matching TRBD1. The CDR3 sequence is CASSEQGALGGTEAFF. CDR3 sequence (DNA): TGTGCCAGCAGTGAACAGGGGGCCCTCGGGGGCACTGAAGCTTTCTTT.